This T cell receptor (beta chain) derives from a study of regulatory T cells in long-lasting Graves disease. Time point meaning: newly diagnosed GD, antithyroid drugs for less than 3 months. There was RNA extracted from PBMCs, and the TCR library was made from it. In this sample, this clonotype turned up many times. Investigators prepared the TCR beta libraries by applying iRepertoire HTBI primers and Arm-PCR of CDR3 regions. Source study methods: The identification of 55 to 70 TRBV and roughly 14 TRBJ segments was made across samples. TCRdb reprocessed the multiplex PCR reads with MiXCR, giving one entry per CDR3 protein. For this entry, the V and J calls and clone size follow TCRdb and not the study's own pipeline. The sample lists 400,000 to 450,000 distinct CDR3 sequences; under 15% were seen once. The sample was also linked to a second study, of T cells in Graves' hyperthyroidism and ophthalmopathy. Turning to that study: Patients aged 18 to 65 had newly diagnosed hyperthyroidism of under 2 months' duration. The model foresaw ophthalmopathy a median around 6 months prior to onset.

This clonotype was obtained from a woman in her 30s with Graves disease. This specimen consisted of peripheral blood mononuclear cells (PBMCs), obtained at new diagnosis, from a patient treated with antithyroid drugs.

The CDR3 here is CSALGWGDYNEQFF. The CDR3 nucleotides read TGCAGTGCCCTAGGCTGGGGGGACTACAATGAGCAGTTCTTC. The rearrangement joins TRBV20-1 to TRBJ2-1; TRBD2 might be the D (6 bases). Germline CDR1 reads DFQATT; CDR2 reads SNEGSKA (reference sequence). This CDR3 contains 14 residues. V shed 6 bases and J shed 3 bases, with 15 bases lying between them.